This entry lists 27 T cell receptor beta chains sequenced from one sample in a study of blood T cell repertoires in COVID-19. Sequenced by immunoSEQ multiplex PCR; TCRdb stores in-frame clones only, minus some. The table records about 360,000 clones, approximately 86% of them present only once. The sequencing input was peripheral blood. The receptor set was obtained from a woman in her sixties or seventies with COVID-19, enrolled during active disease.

The CDR3 here is CASSERDGSPLHF. DNA of the CDR3: TGTGCCAGCAGTGAGAGAGATGGTTCACCCCTCCACTTT. The chain carries TRBV6-4 and TRBJ1-6, with no clear D. V dropped 3 bases and J dropped 9 bases, with 9 bases sitting between them. The CDR3 runs 13 residues. The germline gives CDR1 MRHNA, CDR2 SNTAGT.

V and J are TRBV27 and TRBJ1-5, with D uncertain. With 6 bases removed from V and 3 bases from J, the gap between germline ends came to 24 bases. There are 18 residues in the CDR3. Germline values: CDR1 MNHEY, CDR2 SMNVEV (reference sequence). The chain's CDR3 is CASSQGGPRGPSNQPQHF. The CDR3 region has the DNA TGTGCCAGCAGCCAAGGTGGTCCGCGCGGTCCATCCAATCAGCCCCAGCATTTT.

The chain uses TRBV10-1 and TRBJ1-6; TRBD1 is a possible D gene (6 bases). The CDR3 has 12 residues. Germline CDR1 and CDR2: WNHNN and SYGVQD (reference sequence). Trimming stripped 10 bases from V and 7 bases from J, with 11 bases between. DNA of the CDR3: TGCGCCACCTCCACAGGGAATTCACCCCTCCACTTT. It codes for CATSTGNSPLHF.

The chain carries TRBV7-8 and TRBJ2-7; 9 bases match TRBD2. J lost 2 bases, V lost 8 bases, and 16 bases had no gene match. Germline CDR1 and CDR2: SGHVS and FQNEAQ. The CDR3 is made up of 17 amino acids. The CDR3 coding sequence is TGTGCCAGCGCAAACCACCCGGCTAGCGGGAATGCCTACGAGCAGTACTTC. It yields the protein CASANHPASGNAYEQYF.

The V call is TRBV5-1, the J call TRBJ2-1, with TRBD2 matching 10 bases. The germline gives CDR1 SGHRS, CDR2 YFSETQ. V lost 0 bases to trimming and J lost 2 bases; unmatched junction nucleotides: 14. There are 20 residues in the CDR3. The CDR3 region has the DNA TGCGCCAGCAGCTTGGCCTTAGGGCTAGCGGGGGTCCGGGCCTACAATGAGCAGTTCTTC. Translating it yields CASSLALGLAGVRAYNEQFF.

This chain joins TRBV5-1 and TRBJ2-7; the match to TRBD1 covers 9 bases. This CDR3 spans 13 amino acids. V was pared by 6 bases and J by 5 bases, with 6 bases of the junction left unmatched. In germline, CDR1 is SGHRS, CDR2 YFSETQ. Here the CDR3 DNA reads TGCGCCAGCATGGGACAGGGCCTAGACGAGCAGTACTTC. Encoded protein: CASMGQGLDEQYF.

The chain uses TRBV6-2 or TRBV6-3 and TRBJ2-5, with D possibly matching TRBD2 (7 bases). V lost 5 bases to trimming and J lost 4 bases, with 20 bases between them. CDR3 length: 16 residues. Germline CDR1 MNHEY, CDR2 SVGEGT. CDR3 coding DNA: TGTGCCAGCAGTCCCCGATTTGGGGGGGCCCTAGAGACCCAGTACTTC. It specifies CASSPRFGGALETQYF.

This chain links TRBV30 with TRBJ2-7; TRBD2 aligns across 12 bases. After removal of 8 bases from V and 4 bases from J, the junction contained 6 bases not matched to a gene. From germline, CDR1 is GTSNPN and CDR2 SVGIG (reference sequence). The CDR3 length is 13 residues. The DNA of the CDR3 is TGTGCCGGAATGACTAGCGGGGGTTACGAGCAGTACTTC. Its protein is CAGMTSGGYEQYF. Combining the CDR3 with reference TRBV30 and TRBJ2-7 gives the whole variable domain SQTIHQWPATLVQPVGSPLSLECTVEGTSNPNLYWYRQAAGRGLQLLFYSVGIGQISSEVPQNLSASRPQDRQFILSSKKLLLSDSGFYLCAGMTSGGYEQYFGPGTRLTVT.

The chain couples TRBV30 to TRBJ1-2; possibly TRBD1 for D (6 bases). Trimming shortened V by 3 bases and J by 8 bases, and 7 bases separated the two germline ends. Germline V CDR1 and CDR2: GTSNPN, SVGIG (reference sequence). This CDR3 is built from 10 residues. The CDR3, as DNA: TGTGCCTGGAGCAGGGGCGGCTACACCTTC. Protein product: CAWSRGGYTF. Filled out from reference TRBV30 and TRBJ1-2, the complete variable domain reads SQTIHQWPATLVQPVGSPLSLECTVEGTSNPNLYWYRQAAGRGLQLLFYSVGIGQISSEVPQNLSASRPQDRQFILSSKKLLLSDSGFYLCAWSRGGYTFGSGTRLTVV.

The CDR3 bases are TGTGCCAGCAGTTACGGCGGGGCCTACAATGAGCAGTTCTTC. It specifies CASSYGGAYNEQFF. The chain employs TRBV6-5 and TRBJ2-1; D is perhaps TRBD2 (6 bases). The CDR3 has 14 amino acids. V was shortened by 2 bases and J by 2 bases, with 7 bases between the two germline ends. Germline CDR1 and CDR2: MNHEY and SVGAGI.

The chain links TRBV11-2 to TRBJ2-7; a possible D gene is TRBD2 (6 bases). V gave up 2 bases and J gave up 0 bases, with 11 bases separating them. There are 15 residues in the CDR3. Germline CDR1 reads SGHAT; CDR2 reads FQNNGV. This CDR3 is CASSLLDGGSYEQYF. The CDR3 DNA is TGTGCCAGCAGCTTACTGGACGGGGGCTCCTACGAGCAGTACTTC.

The CDR3: CASSLSGPDTEAFF. The CDR3 DNA reads TGTGCCAGCAGCTTAAGTGGGCCAGACACTGAAGCTTTCTTT. The chain couples TRBV7-3 to TRBJ1-1; D is unresolved. V lost 1 base and J lost 3, with 9 bases in between. Germline lookup yields CDR1 SGHTA and CDR2 FQGTGA. The CDR3 sequence is 14 residues long. Based on the CDR3 plus reference TRBV7-3 and TRBJ1-1, the full variable domain is GAGVSQTPSNKVTEKGKYVELRCDPISGHTALYWYRQSLGQGPEFLIYFQGTGAADDSGLPNDRFFAVRPEGSVSTLKIQRTERGDSAVYLCASSLSGPDTEAFFGQGTRLTVV.

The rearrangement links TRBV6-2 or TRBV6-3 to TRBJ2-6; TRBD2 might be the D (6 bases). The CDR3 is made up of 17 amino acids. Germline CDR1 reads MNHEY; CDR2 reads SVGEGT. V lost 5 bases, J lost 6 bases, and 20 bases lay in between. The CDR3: CASSTPGTYLVANVLTF. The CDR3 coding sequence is TGTGCCAGCAGTACCCCCGGGACTTACCTGGTGGCCAACGTCCTGACTTTC.

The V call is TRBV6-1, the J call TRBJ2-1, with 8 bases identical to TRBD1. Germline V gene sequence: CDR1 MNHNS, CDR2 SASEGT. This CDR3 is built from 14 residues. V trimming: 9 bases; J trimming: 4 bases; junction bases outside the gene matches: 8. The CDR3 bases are TGTGCCAGTAGACCAAGACAGGGGTACAATGAGCAGTTCTTC. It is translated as CASRPRQGYNEQFF.

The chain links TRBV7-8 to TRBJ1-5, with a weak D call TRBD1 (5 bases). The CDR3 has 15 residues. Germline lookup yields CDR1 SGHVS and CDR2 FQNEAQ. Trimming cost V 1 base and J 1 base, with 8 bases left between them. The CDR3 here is CASSLGRVSNQPQHF. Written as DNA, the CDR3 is TGTGCCAGCAGCTTAGGCAGGGTAAGCAATCAGCCCCAGCATTTT.

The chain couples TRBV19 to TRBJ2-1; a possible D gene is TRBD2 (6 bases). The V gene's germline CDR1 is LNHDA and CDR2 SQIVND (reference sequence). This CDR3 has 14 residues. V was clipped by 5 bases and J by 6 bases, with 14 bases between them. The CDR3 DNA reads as TGTGCCAGTAGTTCTGCGTCGGGGGTCAATGAGCAGTTCTTC. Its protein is CASSSASGVNEQFF.

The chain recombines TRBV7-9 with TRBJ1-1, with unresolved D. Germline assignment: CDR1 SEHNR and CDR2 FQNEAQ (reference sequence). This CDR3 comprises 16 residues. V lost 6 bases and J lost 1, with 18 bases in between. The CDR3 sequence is CASSLYQDGGNTEAFF. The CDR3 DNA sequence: TGTGCCAGCAGTTTATATCAGGACGGAGGGAACACTGAAGCTTTCTTT.

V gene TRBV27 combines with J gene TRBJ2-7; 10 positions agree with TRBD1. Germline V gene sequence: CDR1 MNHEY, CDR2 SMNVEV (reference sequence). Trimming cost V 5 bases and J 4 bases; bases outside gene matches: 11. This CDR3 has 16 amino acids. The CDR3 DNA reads TGTGCCAGCAGTCCCACCGGACAGGGGGAGACGTACGAGCAGTACTTC. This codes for CASSPTGQGETYEQYF.

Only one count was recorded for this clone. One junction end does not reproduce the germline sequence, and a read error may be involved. CDR3 protein: CASSVRQGMNTEAFF. In nucleotides, the CDR3 is TGTGCCAGCAGTGTCAGGCAGGGGATGAATACTGAAGCTTTCTTT. The rearrangement joins TRBV2 to TRBJ1-1; the D gene is possibly TRBD1 (6 bases). This CDR3 region has 15 residues. CDR1 is SNHLY and CDR2 is FYNNEI in the germline V gene.

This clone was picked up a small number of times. The CDR3 coding sequence is TGTGCCAGCAGCGACCGGGAGAAGGTTCAGTACTTC. Translation: CASSDREKVQYF. The chain has TRBV9 and TRBJ2-4, with D tentatively TRBD2 (6 bases). CDR1 is SGDLS and CDR2 is YYNGEE in the germline V gene. The CDR3 spans 12 residues. Trimming pared 3 bases from V and 11 bases from J, leaving 12 bases between.

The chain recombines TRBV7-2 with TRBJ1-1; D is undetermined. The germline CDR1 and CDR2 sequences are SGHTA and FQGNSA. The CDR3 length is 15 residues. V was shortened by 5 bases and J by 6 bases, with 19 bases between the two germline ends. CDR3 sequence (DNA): TGTGCCAGCAGCCCCTTGACCGAGGAAGCGGCTGAAGCTTTCTTT. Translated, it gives CASSPLTEEAAEAFF.

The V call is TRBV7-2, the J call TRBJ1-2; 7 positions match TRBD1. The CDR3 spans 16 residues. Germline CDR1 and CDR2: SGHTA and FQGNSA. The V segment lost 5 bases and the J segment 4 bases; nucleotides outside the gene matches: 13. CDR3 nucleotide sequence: TGTGCCAGCAGCCCCAGGGACAGCGTAGGTTTCTATGGCTACACCTTC. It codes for CASSPRDSVGFYGYTF.

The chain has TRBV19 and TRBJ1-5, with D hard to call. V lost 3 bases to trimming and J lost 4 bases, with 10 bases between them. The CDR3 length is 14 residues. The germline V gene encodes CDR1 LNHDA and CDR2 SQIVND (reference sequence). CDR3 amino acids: CASSMGQKNQPQHF. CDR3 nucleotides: TGTGCCAGTAGTATGGGCCAGAAAAATCAGCCCCAGCATTTT.

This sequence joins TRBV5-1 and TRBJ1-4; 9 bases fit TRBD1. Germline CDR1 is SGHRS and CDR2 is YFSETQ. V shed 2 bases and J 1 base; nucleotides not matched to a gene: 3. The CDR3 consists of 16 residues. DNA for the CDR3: TGCGCCAGCAGCTTCACAGGGGGCAGAACTAATGAAAAACTGTTTTTT. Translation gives CASSFTGGRTNEKLFF. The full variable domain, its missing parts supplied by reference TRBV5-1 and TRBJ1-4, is KAGVTQTPRYLIKTRGQQVTLSCSPISGHRSVSWYQQTPGQGLQFLFEYFSETQRNKGNFPGRFSGRQFSNSRSEMNVSTLELGDSALYLCASSFTGGRTNEKLFFGSGTQLSVL.

The CDR3 DNA reads as TGCGCCAGCAGCTTGGTCTCAGGGTACAATGAGCAGTTCTTC. Protein sequence: CASSLVSGYNEQFF. The chain is built from TRBV5-1 and TRBJ2-1, with D possibly TRBD1 on 5 matching bases. CDR3 length: 14 amino acids. Germline CDR1 SGHRS, CDR2 YFSETQ. V was shortened by 0 bases and J by 4 bases, with 8 bases between the two germline ends.

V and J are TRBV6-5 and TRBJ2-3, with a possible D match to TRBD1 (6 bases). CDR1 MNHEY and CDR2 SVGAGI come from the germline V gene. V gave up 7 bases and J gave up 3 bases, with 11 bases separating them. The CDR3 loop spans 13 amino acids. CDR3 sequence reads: CASKRQATDTQYF. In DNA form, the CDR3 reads TGTGCCAGCAAAAGACAGGCTACAGATACGCAGTATTTT.

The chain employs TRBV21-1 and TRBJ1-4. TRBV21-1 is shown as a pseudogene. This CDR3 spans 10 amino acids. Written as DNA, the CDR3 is TGTGCCAGCAGCAAATCGGGACTGCATTTT. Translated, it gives CASSKSGLHF.